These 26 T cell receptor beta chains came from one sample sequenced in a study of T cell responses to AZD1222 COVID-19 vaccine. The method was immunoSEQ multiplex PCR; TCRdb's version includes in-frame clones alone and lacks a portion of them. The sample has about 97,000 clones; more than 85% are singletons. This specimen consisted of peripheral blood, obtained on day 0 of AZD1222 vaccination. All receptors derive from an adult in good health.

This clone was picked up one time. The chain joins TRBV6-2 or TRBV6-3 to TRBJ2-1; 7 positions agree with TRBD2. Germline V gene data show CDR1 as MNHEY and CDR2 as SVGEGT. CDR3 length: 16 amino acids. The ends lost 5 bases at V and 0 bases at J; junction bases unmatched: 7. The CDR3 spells CASSAPSGSSYNEQFF. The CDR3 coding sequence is TGTGCCAGCAGTGCTCCTAGCGGAAGCTCCTACAATGAGCAGTTCTTC.

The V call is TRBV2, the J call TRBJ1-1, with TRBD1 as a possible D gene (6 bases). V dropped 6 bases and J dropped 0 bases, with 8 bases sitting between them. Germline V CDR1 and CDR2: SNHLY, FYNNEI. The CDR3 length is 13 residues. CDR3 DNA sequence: TGTGCCAGCAGGGGACAAGTGAACACTGAAGCTTTCTTT. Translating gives CASRGQVNTEAFF.

CDR3 sequence reads: CASSPRPAYNEQFF. DNA for the CDR3: TGTGCCAGCTCACCGAGGCCGGCCTACAATGAGCAGTTCTTC. V gene TRBV18 combines with J gene TRBJ2-1; D is ambiguous. The CDR3 covers 14 residues. Germline CDR1 is KGHSH and CDR2 is LQKENI. Trimming removed 3 bases at V and 2 bases at J, with 8 bases between.

The CDR3 protein is CASSETTGPWGYTF. DNA of the CDR3: TGTGCCAGCAGTGAAACCACAGGGCCCTGGGGCTACACCTTC. The rearrangement uses TRBV25-1 and TRBJ1-2; the D gene is possibly TRBD1 (6 bases). The CDR3 is 14 residues long. Germline CDR1 reads MGHDK; CDR2 reads SYGVNS. Trimming left V 2 bases short and J 8 bases short, with 15 bases between.

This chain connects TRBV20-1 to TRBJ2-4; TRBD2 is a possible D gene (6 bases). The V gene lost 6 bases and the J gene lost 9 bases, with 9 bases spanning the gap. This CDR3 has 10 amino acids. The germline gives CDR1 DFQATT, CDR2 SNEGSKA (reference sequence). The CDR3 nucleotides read TGCAGTGCCCCGGAGGGCATTCAGTACTTC. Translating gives CSAPEGIQYF.

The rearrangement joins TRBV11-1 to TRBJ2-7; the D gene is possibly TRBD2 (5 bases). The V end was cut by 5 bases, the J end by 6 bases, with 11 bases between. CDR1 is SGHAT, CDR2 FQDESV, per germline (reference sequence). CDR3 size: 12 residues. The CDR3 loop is CASSQEGGEQYF. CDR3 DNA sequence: TGTGCCAGCAGCCAAGAAGGAGGCGAGCAGTACTTC.

CDR3 in amino acids: CASSFWRTGELFF. CDR3 DNA sequence: TGTGCCAGCAGCTTTTGGCGAACCGGGGAGCTGTTTTTT. V gene TRBV12-1 combines with J gene TRBJ2-2. TRBV12-1 is flagged as a pseudogene. CDR3 length equals 13 residues.

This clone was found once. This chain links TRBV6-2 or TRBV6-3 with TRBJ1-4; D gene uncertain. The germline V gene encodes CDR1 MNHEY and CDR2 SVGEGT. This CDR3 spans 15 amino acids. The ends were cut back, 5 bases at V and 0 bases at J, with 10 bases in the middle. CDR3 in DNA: TGTGCCAGCAGTGACACCGGGGCAACTAATGAAAAACTGTTTTTT. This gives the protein CASSDTGATNEKLFF.

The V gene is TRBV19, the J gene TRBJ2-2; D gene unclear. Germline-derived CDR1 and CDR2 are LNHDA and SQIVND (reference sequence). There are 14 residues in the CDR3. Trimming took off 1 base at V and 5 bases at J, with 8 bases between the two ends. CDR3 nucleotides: TGTGCCAGTAGTATAGGGGGTGCAACCGGGGAGCTGTTTTTT. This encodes CASSIGGATGELFF.

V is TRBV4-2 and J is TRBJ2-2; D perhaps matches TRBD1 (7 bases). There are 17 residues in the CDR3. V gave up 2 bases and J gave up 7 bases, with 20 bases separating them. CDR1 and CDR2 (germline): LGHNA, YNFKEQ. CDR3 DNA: TGTGCCAGCAGCCAATCGGGCAGGGGGGCCCCCGGCGGGGAGCTGTTTTTT. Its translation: CASSQSGRGAPGGELFF.

The CDR3 DNA follows: TGTGCCAGCTCACCTAGGACAGGGATTAATGAAAAACTGTTTTTT. Translated, it gives CASSPRTGINEKLFF. This chain joins TRBV18 and TRBJ1-4, with 8 bases lining up with TRBD1. V dropped 3 bases and J dropped 4; count of bases not matched to a gene: 4. The CDR3 has 15 amino acids. Germline-derived CDR1 and CDR2 are KGHSH and LQKENI.

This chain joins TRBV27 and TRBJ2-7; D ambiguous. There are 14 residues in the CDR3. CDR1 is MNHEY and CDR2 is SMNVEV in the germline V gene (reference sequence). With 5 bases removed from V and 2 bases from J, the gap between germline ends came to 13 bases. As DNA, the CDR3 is TGTGCCAGCAGTGGTACGGTACGCACCTACGAGCAGTACTTC. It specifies CASSGTVRTYEQYF.

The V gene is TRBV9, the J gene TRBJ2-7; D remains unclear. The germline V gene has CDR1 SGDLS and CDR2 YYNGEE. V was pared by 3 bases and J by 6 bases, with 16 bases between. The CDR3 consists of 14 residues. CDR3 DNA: TGTGCCAGCAGCGAGGGTCCCCACGGTGGCGAGCAGTACTTC. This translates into CASSEGPHGGEQYF.

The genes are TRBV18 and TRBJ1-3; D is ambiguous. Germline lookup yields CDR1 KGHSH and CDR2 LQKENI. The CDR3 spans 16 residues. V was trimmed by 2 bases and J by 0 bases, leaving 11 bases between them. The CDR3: CASSPTSPSSGNTIYF. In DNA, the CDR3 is TGTGCCAGCTCACCAACCTCTCCCTCCTCTGGAAACACCATATATTTT.

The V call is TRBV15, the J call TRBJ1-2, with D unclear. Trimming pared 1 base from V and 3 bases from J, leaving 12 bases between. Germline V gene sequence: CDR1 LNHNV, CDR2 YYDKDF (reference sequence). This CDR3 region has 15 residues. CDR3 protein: CATSRVGVSDYGYTF. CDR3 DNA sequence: TGTGCCACCAGCAGAGTGGGCGTGTCAGACTATGGCTACACCTTC.

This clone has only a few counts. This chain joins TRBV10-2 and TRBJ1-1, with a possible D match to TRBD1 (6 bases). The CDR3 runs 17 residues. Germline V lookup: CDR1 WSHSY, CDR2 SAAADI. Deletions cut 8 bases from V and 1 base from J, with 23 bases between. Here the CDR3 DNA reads TGCGCCAGCCGAAGGACAGTAGATTGGACCTCGAACACTGAAGCTTTCTTT. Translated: CASRRTVDWTSNTEAFF.

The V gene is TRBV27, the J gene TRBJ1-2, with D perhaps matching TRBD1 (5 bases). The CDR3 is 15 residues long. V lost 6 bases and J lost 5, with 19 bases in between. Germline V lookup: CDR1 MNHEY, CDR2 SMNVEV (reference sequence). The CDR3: CASSSGPPATYGYTF. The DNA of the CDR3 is TGTGCCAGCAGCTCGGGGCCGCCTGCCACTTATGGCTACACCTTC.

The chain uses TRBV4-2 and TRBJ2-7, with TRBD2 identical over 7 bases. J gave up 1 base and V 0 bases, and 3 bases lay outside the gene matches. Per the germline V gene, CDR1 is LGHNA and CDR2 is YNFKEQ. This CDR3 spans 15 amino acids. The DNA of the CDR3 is TGTGCCAGCAGCCAAGATCTAGCGGAGTCCTACGAGCAGTACTTC. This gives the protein CASSQDLAESYEQYF.

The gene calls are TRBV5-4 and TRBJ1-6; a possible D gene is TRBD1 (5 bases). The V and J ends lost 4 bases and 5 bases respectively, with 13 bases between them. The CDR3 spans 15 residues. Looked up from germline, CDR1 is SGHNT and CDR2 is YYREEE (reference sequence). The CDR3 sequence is CASSPSQGHNSPLHF. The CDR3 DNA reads TGTGCCAGCAGCCCTTCCCAGGGTCATAATTCACCCCTCCACTTT. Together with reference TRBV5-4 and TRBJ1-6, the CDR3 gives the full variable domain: ETGVTQSPTHLIKTRGQQVTLRCSSQSGHNTVSWYQQALGQGPQFIFQYYREEENGRGNFPPRFSGLQFPNYSSELNVNALELDDSALYLCASSPSQGHNSPLHFGNGTRLTVT.

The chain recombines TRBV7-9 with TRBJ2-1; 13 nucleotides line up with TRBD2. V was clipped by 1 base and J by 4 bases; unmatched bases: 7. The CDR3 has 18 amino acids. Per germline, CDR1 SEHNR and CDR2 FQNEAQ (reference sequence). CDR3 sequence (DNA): TGTGCCAGCAGCTTAGACGGACTAGCGGGGGTGTTATACAATGAGCAGTTCTTC. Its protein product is CASSLDGLAGVLYNEQFF.

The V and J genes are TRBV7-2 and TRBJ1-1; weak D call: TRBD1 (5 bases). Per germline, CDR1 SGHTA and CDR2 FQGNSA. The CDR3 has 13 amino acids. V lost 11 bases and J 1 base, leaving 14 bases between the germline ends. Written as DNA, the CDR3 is TGTGCCGGGGGGGAGGACCCGAACACTGAAGCTTTCTTT. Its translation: CAGGEDPNTEAFF.

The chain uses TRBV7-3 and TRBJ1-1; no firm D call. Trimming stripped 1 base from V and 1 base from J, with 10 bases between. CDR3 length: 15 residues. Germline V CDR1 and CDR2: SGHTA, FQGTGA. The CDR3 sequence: CASSLNGQRNTEAFF. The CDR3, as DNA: TGTGCCAGCAGCTTAAATGGGCAGCGGAACACTGAAGCTTTCTTT. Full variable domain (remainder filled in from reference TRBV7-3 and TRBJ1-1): GAGVSQTPSNKVTEKGKYVELRCDPISGHTALYWYRQSLGQGPEFLIYFQGTGAADDSGLPNDRFFAVRPEGSVSTLKIQRTERGDSAVYLCASSLNGQRNTEAFFGQGTRLTVV.

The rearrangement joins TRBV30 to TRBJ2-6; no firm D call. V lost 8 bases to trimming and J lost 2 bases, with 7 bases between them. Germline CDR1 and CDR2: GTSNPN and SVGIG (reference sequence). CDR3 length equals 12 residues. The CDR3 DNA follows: TGTGCCGCTGGGGCTGGGGCCAACGTCCTGACTTTC. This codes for CAAGAGANVLTF.

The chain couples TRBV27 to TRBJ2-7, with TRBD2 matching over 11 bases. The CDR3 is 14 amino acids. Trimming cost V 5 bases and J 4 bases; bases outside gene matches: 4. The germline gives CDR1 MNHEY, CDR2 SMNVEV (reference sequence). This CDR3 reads CASSRLAGSYEQYF. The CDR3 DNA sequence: TGTGCCAGCAGTCGACTAGCGGGAAGTTACGAGCAGTACTTC.

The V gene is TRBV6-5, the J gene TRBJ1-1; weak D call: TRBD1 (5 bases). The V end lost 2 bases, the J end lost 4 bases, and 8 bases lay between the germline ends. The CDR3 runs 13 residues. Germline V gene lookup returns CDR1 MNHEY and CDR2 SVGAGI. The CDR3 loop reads CASSYPGTTEAFF. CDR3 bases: TGTGCCAGCAGTTACCCTGGGACCACTGAAGCTTTCTTT.

Here the CDR3 reads CASSEFLRYGYTF. Written as DNA, the CDR3 is TGTGCCAGCAGTGAATTCCTCCGCTATGGCTACACCTTC. V and J are TRBV2 and TRBJ1-2; unclear D gene. This CDR3 has 13 amino acids. Germline V gene sequence: CDR1 SNHLY, CDR2 FYNNEI. V was shortened by 2 bases and J by 4 bases, with 8 bases between the two germline ends.